This TCR beta chain was retrieved from a study of OX40 agonist ivuxolimab in advanced cancers. On the study more broadly: The diagnoses of dose-escalation patients were hepatocellular carcinoma, melanoma, renal cell or head and neck cancer.

Sequenced by immunoSEQ multiplex PCR; TCRdb stores in-frame clones only, minus some. The data contain under 80,000 clones, roughly 81% of them singletons. V lost 8 bases, J lost 4 bases, and 17 bases lay in between. In germline, CDR1 is MDHEN, CDR2 SYDVKM. This CDR3 spans 14 amino acids. Peripheral blood came from all dose cohorts at three timepoints. The clonotype comes from an adult with an advanced solid tumor such as melanoma, head and neck, liver or kidney cancer. This sequence joins TRBV28 and TRBJ1-1, with D possibly being TRBD1 (5 bases). This specimen was CD4+ or CD8+ T cells sorted from blood, taken in a trial of the OX40 agonist ivuxolimab. In nucleotides, the CDR3 is TGTGCCAGCCGTCCGGGGGACGTGAGCACTGAAGCTTTCTTT. This sequence encodes CASRPGDVSTEAFF.